Listed below are T cell receptor beta chains from one sample, sequenced in a study of control samples from healthy donors and cancer patients. Sequenced by immunoSEQ multiplex PCR; TCRdb stores in-frame clones only, minus some. The sample lists 55,000 to 65,000 clones; 70% to 90% were seen once. Material: PBMCs. Receptors originate from a woman aged 55-69 years with lung cancer. CDR3s include the opening cysteine and the closing phenylalanine or tryptophan. D genes are given only for firm matches. Expanded clones get a size class; other rows say once, few or many, or leave the size out.

clone_size: -; j_call: TRBJ1-5; v_call: TRBV15; d_call: -; cdr3_nt: TGTGCCACCAGCAGAACCCGGGGGGCTTCGCAGCCCCAGCATTTT; cdr3_aa: CATSRTRGASQPQHF
clone_size: -; j_call: TRBJ1-1; v_call: TRBV5-1; d_call: -; cdr3_nt: TGCGCCAGCAGCAGGAGCATTACGGCCGGATTGAACACTGAAGCTTTCTTT; cdr3_aa: CASSRSITAGLNTEAFF
clone_size: once; j_call: TRBJ1-1; v_call: TRBV5-1; d_call: TRBD1; cdr3_nt: TGCGCCAGCAGCTCCGGGGGAGGGACAGGGGGCGAGTACACTGAAGCTTTCTTT; cdr3_aa: CASSSGGGTGGEYTEAFF
clone_size: -; j_call: TRBJ1-1; v_call: TRBV12-3/TRBV12-4; d_call: TRBD1; cdr3_nt: TGTGCCAGCAGCTTGACAGGGGAGACTGAAGCTTTCTTT; cdr3_aa: CASSLTGETEAFF
clone_size: -; j_call: TRBJ1-5; v_call: TRBV10-3; d_call: TRBD1; cdr3_nt: TGTGCCAGCGGGTCGGGACAGACCCCACAGCCCCAGCATTTT; cdr3_aa: CASGSGQTPQPQHF
clone_size: once; j_call: TRBJ2-3; v_call: TRBV5-1; d_call: -; cdr3_nt: TGCGCCAGCAGTTTTCAGGGGCCAGATACGCAGTATTTT; cdr3_aa: CASSFQGPDTQYF
clone_size: -; j_call: TRBJ2-1; v_call: TRBV7-7; d_call: TRBD2; cdr3_nt: TGTGCCAGCAGCCGCGGGAGGTTGGTAGGCAACAATGAGCAGTTCTTC; cdr3_aa: CASSRGRLVGNNEQFF
clone_size: -; j_call: TRBJ2-1; v_call: TRBV3-1/TRBV3-2; d_call: TRBD2; cdr3_nt: TGTGCCAGCAGCCAAGTTGGGTCGGCTAGCGGGCGGGTCTACAATGAGCAGTTCTTC; cdr3_aa: CASSQVGSASGRVYNEQFF
clone_size: -; j_call: TRBJ1-2; v_call: TRBV9; d_call: TRBD1; cdr3_nt: TGTGCCAGCACCACAGGGGGCGGCTATGGCTACACCTTC; cdr3_aa: CASTTGGGYGYTF
clone_size: -; j_call: TRBJ1-1; v_call: TRBV20-1; d_call: -; cdr3_nt: TGCAGAGGACAGACGAACACTGAAGCTTTCTTT; cdr3_aa: CRGQTNTEAFF
clone_size: -; j_call: TRBJ1-1; v_call: TRBV12-3/TRBV12-4; d_call: -; cdr3_nt: TGTGCCAGCAGTTTGGTTTCTGAAGCTTTCTTT; cdr3_aa: CASSLVSEAFF
clone_size: -; j_call: TRBJ2-3; v_call: TRBV3-1/TRBV3-2; d_call: -; cdr3_nt: TGTGCCAGCAGCCGGACAGAGGGATACACAGATACGCAGTATTTT; cdr3_aa: CASSRTEGYTDTQYF
clone_size: -; j_call: TRBJ2-3; v_call: TRBV28; d_call: TRBD2; cdr3_nt: TGTGCCAGCGGTTCATTGAGAAGTCCGGGACTAGCGGGGGGTTGGGATACGCAGTATTTT; cdr3_aa: CASGSLRSPGLAGGWDTQYF
clone_size: once; j_call: TRBJ1-6; v_call: TRBV11-1; d_call: TRBD1; cdr3_nt: TGTGCCAGCAGTCTGGGGGACAGAGATAATTCACCCCTCCACTTT; cdr3_aa: CASSLGDRDNSPLHF
clone_size: -; j_call: TRBJ2-1; v_call: TRBV23-1; d_call: TRBD2; cdr3_nt: TGCGCCAGCAGTCAGCCCATTAGCGGGGAGCCTTACAATGAGCAGTTCTTC; cdr3_aa: CASSQPISGEPYNEQFF
clone_size: -; j_call: TRBJ2-7; v_call: TRBV7-3; d_call: TRBD2; cdr3_nt: TGTGCCAGCAGCCGCTCTAGCGGGGGGACCTACGAGCAGTACTTC; cdr3_aa: CASSRSSGGTYEQYF
clone_size: -; j_call: TRBJ2-2; v_call: TRBV5-4; d_call: TRBD1; cdr3_nt: TGTGCCAGCAGCTTGGATGCAGGGGGCCACACCGGGGAGCTGTTTTTT; cdr3_aa: CASSLDAGGHTGELFF
clone_size: -; j_call: TRBJ1-1; v_call: TRBV2; d_call: -; cdr3_nt: TGTGCCAGCACCCTCCGGGCCGAAGCTTTCTTT; cdr3_aa: CASTLRAEAFF
clone_size: -; j_call: TRBJ2-2; v_call: TRBV3-1/TRBV3-2; d_call: TRBD2; cdr3_nt: TGTGCCAGCAGACGCCCCGGACTAGCGGACATAAACACCGGGGAGCTGTTTTTT; cdr3_aa: CASRRPGLADINTGELFF
clone_size: -; j_call: TRBJ1-2; v_call: TRBV7-9; d_call: TRBD1; cdr3_nt: TGTGCCAGCAGCGGCGGGACAGGGTATGGCTACACCTTC; cdr3_aa: CASSGGTGYGYTF
clone_size: -; j_call: TRBJ2-1; v_call: TRBV10-3; d_call: -; cdr3_nt: TGTGCCATCAGTGGGACCCAGAGAGGTGGGGGGCACAATGAGCAGTTCTTC; cdr3_aa: CAISGTQRGGGHNEQFF
clone_size: -; j_call: TRBJ2-4; v_call: TRBV14; d_call: -; cdr3_nt: TGTGCCAGCAGCCAAAGGCAGGCGTTATACGACATTCAGTACTTC; cdr3_aa: CASSQRQALYDIQYF
clone_size: -; j_call: TRBJ1-2; v_call: TRBV5-1; d_call: TRBD1; cdr3_nt: TGCGCCAGCAGCGTTGGGACAGGGGGCGTTCCCTATGGCTACACCTTC; cdr3_aa: CASSVGTGGVPYGYTF
clone_size: -; j_call: TRBJ1-5; v_call: TRBV10-2; d_call: -; cdr3_nt: TGCGCCAGCAGGAGCCTTCTTGGGGGGGAAAGCCAGCCCCAGCATTTT; cdr3_aa: CASRSLLGGESQPQHF
clone_size: -; j_call: TRBJ1-3; v_call: TRBV11-2; d_call: -; cdr3_nt: TGTGCCAGCAGCCGTGACCGCCCAGGGGCAGGAAACACCATATATTTT; cdr3_aa: CASSRDRPGAGNTIYF
clone_size: -; j_call: TRBJ1-2; v_call: TRBV2; d_call: TRBD1; cdr3_nt: TGTGCCAGCAGTACTCGGACAGGGGTGGATTCGGAGGGCTACACCTTC; cdr3_aa: CASSTRTGVDSEGYTF
clone_size: -; j_call: TRBJ2-3; v_call: TRBV19; d_call: -; cdr3_nt: TGTGCCAGTAAGCCGGGGGCCCCTTCAATTGGCCCCAGCACAGATACGCAGTATTTT; cdr3_aa: CASKPGAPSIGPSTDTQYF
clone_size: -; j_call: TRBJ2-3; v_call: TRBV20-1; d_call: TRBD2; cdr3_nt: TGCAGTGCTAGTGCCGGGACTAGCGGGAGGGCCTCCCGGTATTTT; cdr3_aa: CSASAGTSGRASRYF
clone_size: few; j_call: TRBJ2-1; v_call: TRBV10-3; d_call: -; cdr3_nt: TGTGCCATCAGTGAGTCCGGGACCGACTACAATGAGCAGTTCTTC; cdr3_aa: CAISESGTDYNEQFF
clone_size: -; j_call: TRBJ2-1; v_call: TRBV19; d_call: -; cdr3_nt: TGTGCCAGTAGTATAGCTAGCAGCGCCTACAATGAGCAGTTCTTC; cdr3_aa: CASSIASSAYNEQFF
clone_size: -; j_call: TRBJ2-3; v_call: TRBV5-6; d_call: -; cdr3_nt: TGTGCCAGCAGCTTGTTGGAGGGGACTAGCACAGATACGCAGTATTTT; cdr3_aa: CASSLLEGTSTDTQYF
clone_size: once; j_call: TRBJ1-2; v_call: TRBV30; d_call: -; cdr3_nt: TGTGCCTGGGGGAAAGGTGCCTATGGCTACACCTTC; cdr3_aa: CAWGKGAYGYTF
clone_size: -; j_call: TRBJ1-4; v_call: TRBV20-1; d_call: TRBD1; cdr3_nt: TGCAGTGCTAGTATGGCGGCCGGGACAGGGGAGGCAAAACTGTTTTTT; cdr3_aa: CSASMAAGTGEAKLFF
clone_size: -; j_call: TRBJ2-5; v_call: TRBV5-1; d_call: -; cdr3_nt: TGCGCCAGCAGCTTACAAGGGGGTTTCCAAGAGACCCAGTACTTC; cdr3_aa: CASSLQGGFQETQYF
clone_size: -; j_call: TRBJ2-1; v_call: TRBV9; d_call: -; cdr3_nt: TGTGCCAGCAGCCCAGGGAGGTTCGGGATAATCTACAATGAGCAGTTCTTC; cdr3_aa: CASSPGRFGIIYNEQFF
clone_size: few; j_call: TRBJ1-2; v_call: TRBV10-3; d_call: TRBD1; cdr3_nt: TGTGCCATCAGCGGGACAGCCCTAGGACGTGGCTACACCTTC; cdr3_aa: CAISGTALGRGYTF
clone_size: once; j_call: TRBJ1-6; v_call: TRBV6-5; d_call: -; cdr3_nt: TGTGCCAGCAGTTATGAGGCCTCCCTTTGGCCCCTCCACTTT; cdr3_aa: CASSYEASLWPLHF
clone_size: -; j_call: TRBJ2-7; v_call: TRBV4-1; d_call: -; cdr3_nt: TGCGCCAGCAGTCAAGGGAGCTCCTACGAGCAGTACTTC; cdr3_aa: CASSQGSSYEQYF
clone_size: -; j_call: TRBJ2-7; v_call: TRBV5-1; d_call: -; cdr3_nt: TGCGCCAGCAGCTTAATGTCCGGGACGGGCGACGAGCAGTACTTC; cdr3_aa: CASSLMSGTGDEQYF
clone_size: -; j_call: TRBJ1-3; v_call: TRBV5-1; d_call: TRBD1; cdr3_nt: TGCGCCAGCAGCTTGGAGGGGACAGGGGTTAACTCTGGAAACACCATATATTTT; cdr3_aa: CASSLEGTGVNSGNTIYF
clone_size: -; j_call: TRBJ2-7; v_call: TRBV19; d_call: -; cdr3_nt: TGTGCCAGTAGTACCGAGCGGGTCTCCTACGAGCAGTACTTC; cdr3_aa: CASSTERVSYEQYF
clone_size: few; j_call: TRBJ2-3; v_call: TRBV7-9; d_call: -; cdr3_nt: TGTGCCAGCAGCTTGGGACAACCCCCGGGTACGCAGTATTTT; cdr3_aa: CASSLGQPPGTQYF
clone_size: many; j_call: TRBJ1-2; v_call: TRBV2; d_call: -; cdr3_nt: TGTGCCAGCAGTGAAACATCTAACTATGGCTACACCTTC; cdr3_aa: CASSETSNYGYTF
clone_size: -; j_call: TRBJ2-3; v_call: TRBV5-8; d_call: -; cdr3_nt: TGTGCCAGCAGCTTGGGGGCAATGGCTAGGGATACGCAGTATTTT; cdr3_aa: CASSLGAMARDTQYF
clone_size: once; j_call: TRBJ2-1; v_call: TRBV14; d_call: -; cdr3_nt: TGTGCCAGCAGCCTGACAGATATATACAATGAGCAGTTCTTC; cdr3_aa: CASSLTDIYNEQFF
clone_size: -; j_call: TRBJ2-7; v_call: TRBV2; d_call: TRBD1; cdr3_nt: TGTGCCAGCAGTGCCGGGACAGTCACCCACGAGCAGTACTTC; cdr3_aa: CASSAGTVTHEQYF
clone_size: -; j_call: TRBJ2-7; v_call: TRBV15; d_call: -; cdr3_nt: TGTGCCACCAGCAGAGGGAAGGGGTGGGAGCAGTACTTC; cdr3_aa: CATSRGKGWEQYF
clone_size: -; j_call: TRBJ2-1; v_call: TRBV6-2/TRBV6-3; d_call: -; cdr3_nt: TGTGCCAGCAGCAGCCCTCCGGAGCAGTTCTTC; cdr3_aa: CASSSPPEQFF
clone_size: -; j_call: TRBJ1-1; v_call: TRBV5-1; d_call: -; cdr3_nt: TGCGCCAGCAGCCGCTGGGGCTACGTGAACACTGAAGCTTTCTTT; cdr3_aa: CASSRWGYVNTEAFF
clone_size: -; j_call: TRBJ1-5; v_call: TRBV4-2; d_call: -; cdr3_nt: TGTGCCAGCAGCCCTCGCCGGGGAGCCGCGTTCAATCAGCCCCAGCATTTT; cdr3_aa: CASSPRRGAAFNQPQHF
clone_size: -; j_call: TRBJ2-6; v_call: TRBV6-5; d_call: -; cdr3_nt: TGTGCCACCCTCGGTGGCCCTGGGGCCAACGTCCTGACTTTC; cdr3_aa: CATLGGPGANVLTF
clone_size: -; j_call: TRBJ2-5; v_call: TRBV7-9; d_call: TRBD2; cdr3_nt: TGTGCCAGCAGCTTAGTTTATACTAGCGAAGACTTTGGTCCCCAGTACTTC; cdr3_aa: CASSLVYTSEDFGPQYF
clone_size: -; j_call: TRBJ2-7; v_call: TRBV4-1; d_call: TRBD1; cdr3_nt: TGCGCCAGCAGCCAAGATAGCGAGACAGGGGCCGGGCAGCAGTACTTC; cdr3_aa: CASSQDSETGAGQQYF